The T cell receptor beta chain under discussion was sequenced for a study of molecular identifiers for immune sequencing clone quantification. Study-level points and caveats: For effector cells, clones above 20 RNA copies held over 97% of molecules; for naive cells, under 1%.

The CDR3 consists of 15 residues. J was trimmed by 1 base and V by 5 bases; bases with no gene match: 7. Germline lookup yields CDR1 SGHVS and CDR2 FNYEAQ. With respect to this clonotype: No antigen is known for it.

With listed TCR primers and previously described methods, bulk TCR libraries were prepared. Each CDR3 protein gets one entry after TCRdb re-called the PCR reads with MiXCR. The data contain over 100,000 distinct CDR3 sequences, under 40% of them singletons. The J gene is TRBJ2-7, the V gene TRBV7-6, with TRBD1 matching 8 bases. Source material: naive CD8+ T cells from blood, with Jurkat cell RNA spiked in. The subset here: FACS-sorted CD8+CD4-CCR7+CD45RA+ naive T cells. The receptor's source is a human donor in good health. Some libraries in this study had Jurkat cell RNA spiked in. The CDR3 region has the DNA TGTGCCAGCAGCCCCGGGACAGGTGTATCCTACGAGCAGTACTTC. It specifies CASSPGTGVSYEQYF.